These 26 T cell receptor beta chains originate from one sample sequenced in a study of cytomegalovirus exposure and HLA in healthy donors. 60 Vbeta and 13 Jbeta primers were used in PCR. This table comes from immunoSEQ multiplex PCR, and its TCRdb copy is limited to in-frame clones, with some not included. The profile covers more than 90,000 clones, with 70% appearing a single time and 8% to 9.5% taken by the ten largest. The sample consisted of PBMCs. These receptors came from a man between 25 and 39 years old in good health and CMV-seropositive.

This clone has just one count. V usage is TRBV29-1 and J usage is TRBJ1-1, with D unclear. Trimming took off 2 bases at V and 1 base at J, with 11 bases between the two ends. Per germline, CDR1 SQVTM and CDR2 ANQGSEA. The CDR3 consists of 14 residues. The CDR3 protein is CSVELTRRNTEAFF. CDR3 bases: TGCAGCGTTGAATTGACTCGTCGGAACACTGAAGCTTTCTTT. Supplemented by reference TRBV29-1 and TRBJ1-1, the full variable domain reads SAVISQKPSRDICQRGTSLTIQCQVDSQVTMMFWYRQQPGQSLTLIATANQGSEATYESGFVIDKFPISRPNLTFSTLTVSNMSPEDSSIYLCSVELTRRNTEAFFGQGTRLTVV.

In its sample, this clone was seen a few times. V and J are TRBV18 and TRBJ2-5, with a possible D match to TRBD2 (7 bases). Trimming shortened V by 0 bases and J by 7 bases, and 18 bases separated the two germline ends. Germline CDR1 reads KGHSH; CDR2 reads LQKENI. The CDR3 is 16 amino acids. The chain's CDR3 is CASSPPWYDAGATQYF. The CDR3 DNA is TGTGCCAGCTCACCACCATGGTATGATGCGGGGGCGACCCAGTACTTC.

This chain joins TRBV28 and TRBJ1-2; D is perhaps TRBD1 (5 bases). CDR1 is MDHEN and CDR2 is SYDVKM in the germline V gene. V was trimmed by 8 bases and J by 2 bases, leaving 12 bases between them. The CDR3 has 13 residues. As DNA, the CDR3 is TGTGCCAGCTTAAGGGGTGCCAACTATGGCTACACCTTC. It encodes CASLRGANYGYTF.

Remarks on this clone: Relative to the germline gene, one junction end is altered; a read error may explain this. This same CDR3 is encoded by further DNA sequences in the sample. The gene calls are TRBV2 and TRBJ1-2; D is perhaps TRBD1 (6 bases). The CDR3 runs to 12 residues. Germline V lookup: CDR1 SNHLY, CDR2 FYNNEI. In DNA, the CDR3 is TGTGCCAGCAGGGGGGGGCGCAGTGGCTACACTTTC. This codes for CASRGGRSGYTF.

This clone was picked up a small number of times. The chain joins TRBV5-6 to TRBJ1-3, with TRBD1 matching 7 bases. This CDR3 is built from 13 residues. CDR1 is SGHDT, CDR2 YYEEEE, per germline. V dropped 3 bases and J dropped 5; count of bases not matched to a gene: 2. The CDR3 DNA reads as TGTGCCAGCAGCTCACAGGGGAGAAACACCATATATTTT. It yields the protein CASSSQGRNTIYF.

The V gene is TRBV27, the J gene TRBJ2-3, with D possibly being TRBD2 (7 bases). V lost 8 bases, J lost 0 bases, and 18 bases lay in between. This CDR3 is 16 amino acids long. Germline loops: CDR1 MNHEY, CDR2 SMNVEV (reference sequence). CDR3 DNA: TGTGCCAGCTATCCCCTGGGGGGGGCTAGCACAGATACGCAGTATTTT. Protein product: CASYPLGGASTDTQYF.

The J gene is TRBJ2-5, the V gene TRBV18; weak D call: TRBD1 (6 bases). Germline CDR1 and CDR2: KGHSH and LQKENI. Trimming removed 3 bases at V and 6 bases at J, with 11 bases between. CDR3 length: 13 residues. CDR3 amino acids: CASSPGAGKTQYF. The DNA for the CDR3 is TGTGCCAGCTCACCGGGGGCAGGGAAGACCCAGTACTTC.

The chain uses TRBV13 and TRBJ1-2, with D possibly being TRBD1 (6 bases). The CDR3 covers 15 residues. V lost 3 bases and J 3 bases, leaving 14 bases between the germline ends. CDR1 is PRHDT, CDR2 FYEKMQ, per germline (reference sequence). The CDR3 region has the DNA TGTGCCAGCAGCTTTAGTAGCAGGGGTGACTATGGCTACACCTTC. It is translated as CASSFSSRGDYGYTF.

The chain joins TRBV10-3 to TRBJ2-7, with D maybe TRBD1 (5 bases). Germline loops: CDR1 ENHRY, CDR2 SYGVKD. This CDR3 has 14 amino acids. V lost 1 base and J 5 bases, leaving 12 bases between the germline ends. Here the CDR3 reads CAISELGEPNEQYV. Here the CDR3 DNA reads TGTGCCATCAGTGAGTTAGGGGAACCCAACGAGCAGTACGTC.

This chain joins TRBV7-6 and TRBJ2-2; possibly TRBD2 for D (6 bases). Trimming pared 5 bases from V and 7 bases from J, leaving 11 bases between. From germline, CDR1 is SGHVS and CDR2 FNYEAQ. The CDR3 runs 13 residues. CDR3 in DNA: TGTGCCAGCAGCCCGGGGCGGGGCGGGGAGCTGTTTTTT. Residues: CASSPGRGGELFF.

V gene TRBV11-2 combines with J gene TRBJ1-6; D is uncertain. The germline gives CDR1 SGHAT, CDR2 FQNNGV. V was shortened by 1 base and J by 0 bases, with 13 bases between the two germline ends. This CDR3 spans 18 amino acids. This CDR3 reads CASSLAIILSSYNSPLHF. CDR3 DNA: TGTGCCAGCAGCTTAGCGATTATCTTGAGCTCCTATAATTCACCCCTCCACTTT.

The chain couples TRBV7-3 to TRBJ2-7, with a tentative D call TRBD2 (6 bases). The germline gives CDR1 SGHTA, CDR2 FQGTGA. The CDR3 contains 17 residues. Deletions cut 4 bases from V and 2 bases from J, with 21 bases between. The CDR3 loop reads CASSYPVVGDFAYEQYV. DNA for the CDR3: TGTGCCAGCAGCTACCCCGTGGTCGGGGACTTTGCCTACGAGCAGTACGTC.

This clone was observed once. The chain combines TRBV19 with TRBJ1-2, with D tentatively TRBD1 (5 bases). Germline values: CDR1 LNHDA, CDR2 SQIVND (reference sequence). V lost 5 bases and J lost 4, with 23 bases in between. The CDR3 consists of 17 residues. DNA for the CDR3: TGTGCCAGTAGTTCGCCTTGGCTGGACAATCGCCTCTATGGCTACACCTTC. Protein product: CASSSPWLDNRLYGYTF. Based on the CDR3 plus reference TRBV19 and TRBJ1-2, the full variable domain is DGGITQSPKYLFRKEGQNVTLSCEQNLNHDAMYWYRQDPGQGLRLIYYSQIVNDFQKGDIAEGYSVSREKKESFPLTVTSAQKNPTAFYLCASSSPWLDNRLYGYTFGSGTRLTVV.

At least ten counts were recorded for this clone. CDR3 amino acids: CASRLTGRNQPQHF. The CDR3 DNA reads TGTGCCAGCAGATTGACAGGGCGCAATCAGCCCCAGCATTTT. The chain recombines TRBV28 with TRBJ1-5; 7 positions match TRBD1. Germline loops: CDR1 MDHEN, CDR2 SYDVKM. With 6 bases clipped from V and 2 bases from J, the junction kept 4 bases outside the gene matches. This CDR3 has 14 residues.

This clone was recorded once. J is TRBJ1-2 and V is TRBV5-4; D not resolved. V shed 0 bases and J shed 8 bases, with 14 bases lying between them. CDR3 length: 14 residues. CDR1 is SGHNT, CDR2 YYREEE, per germline (reference sequence). CDR3 in DNA: TGTGCCAGCAGCTTGGCCTCAAGAAACGGGGGCTACACCTTC. As protein: CASSLASRNGGYTF.

This sequence joins TRBV28 and TRBJ1-1; TRBD1 agrees at 7 bases. Per germline, CDR1 MDHEN and CDR2 SYDVKM. This CDR3 is built from 16 residues. V dropped 6 bases and J dropped 0; count of bases not matched to a gene: 10. The CDR3 is CASSSNRGSLNTEAFF. The CDR3 coding sequence is TGTGCCAGCAGCTCCAACAGGGGCTCGCTGAACACTGAAGCTTTCTTT.

The chain carries TRBV7-6 and TRBJ1-1, with D uncertain. The germline V gene encodes CDR1 SGHVS and CDR2 FNYEAQ. This CDR3 is 12 amino acids long. Trimming removed 1 base from V and 5 bases from J, with 5 bases in between. For the CDR3, the DNA is TGTGCCAGCAGCTTAGACGGGACTGAAGCTTTCTTT. This sequence encodes CASSLDGTEAFF. The variable domain in full, with the rest retrieved from reference TRBV7-6 and TRBJ1-1, is GAGVSQSPRYKVTKRGQDVALRCDPISGHVSLYWYRQALGQGPEFLTYFNYEAQQDKSGLPNDRFSAERPEGSISTLTIQRTEQRDSAMYRCASSLDGTEAFFGQGTRLTVV.

The chain recombines TRBV6-6 with TRBJ2-7, with a weak D call TRBD1 (6 bases). This CDR3 has 12 residues. Trimming pared 2 bases from V and 6 bases from J, leaving 8 bases between. In germline, CDR1 is MNHNY, CDR2 SVGAGI (reference sequence). The CDR3 protein is CASSYQGPEQYV. The CDR3, as DNA: TGTGCCAGCAGTTACCAGGGGCCCGAGCAGTACGTC.

The chain employs TRBV6-1 and TRBJ2-2; D might be TRBD1 (6 bases). Germline V gives CDR1 MNHNS, CDR2 SASEGT. The CDR3 loop spans 15 amino acids. V was trimmed by 7 bases and J by 1 base, leaving 13 bases between them. The CDR3 sequence: CASTWTQGNTGELFF. The CDR3 bases are TGTGCCAGCACTTGGACACAGGGGAACACCGGGGAGCTGTTTTTT.

The rearrangement uses TRBV10-2 and TRBJ1-6, with TRBD1 matching over 9 bases. This CDR3 is built from 14 residues. The trim removed 3 bases at V and 11 bases at J, leaving 5 bases unmatched. Germline loops: CDR1 WSHSY, CDR2 SAAADI. Written as DNA, the CDR3 is TGCGCCAGCAGTGAAGTACAGGGGGCGACACCCCTCCACTTT. Translating gives CASSEVQGATPLHF.

The V gene is TRBV5-4, the J gene TRBJ2-2, with TRBD2 matching over 8 bases. V lost 4 bases and J lost 1; bases outside the gene matches: 6. Looked up from germline, CDR1 is SGHNT and CDR2 is YYREEE (reference sequence). The CDR3 runs to 16 residues. CDR3 sequence (DNA): TGTGCCAGCAGCAAAAGCGGGGGAGGGAACACCGGGGAGCTGTTTTTT. As protein: CASSKSGGGNTGELFF.

The chain combines TRBV7-6 with TRBJ1-4; no clear D. Deletions cut 5 bases from V and 8 bases from J, with 24 bases between. CDR1 and CDR2 from the germline V gene are SGHVS and FNYEAQ. This CDR3 is 17 amino acids long. CDR3 DNA sequence: TGTGCCAGCAGCGCCATGGATCGGGGTACGATTGGAGAAAAACTGTTTTTT. This sequence encodes CASSAMDRGTIGEKLFF. Looking up the rest from reference TRBV7-6 and TRBJ1-4 gives the full variable domain: GAGVSQSPRYKVTKRGQDVALRCDPISGHVSLYWYRQALGQGPEFLTYFNYEAQQDKSGLPNDRFSAERPEGSISTLTIQRTEQRDSAMYRCASSAMDRGTIGEKLFFGSGTQLSVL.

This clone is a singleton in its sample. V gene TRBV2 combines with J gene TRBJ2-1; D is uncertain. The germline V and J ends were trimmed by 4 bases and 9 bases, with 13 bases remaining between them. Germline V gene lookup returns CDR1 SNHLY and CDR2 FYNNEI. The CDR3 contains 13 residues. In DNA form, the CDR3 reads TGTGCCAGCAGTGGACTTGGGTTCGGTGAGCAGTTCTTC. Amino acid sequence: CASSGLGFGEQFF. The variable domain in full, completed from reference TRBV2 and TRBJ2-1, reads EPEVTQTPSHQVTQMGQEVILRCVPISNHLYFYWYRQILGQKVEFLVSFYNNEISEKSEIFDDQFSVERPDGSNFTLKIRSTKLEDSAMYFCASSGLGFGEQFFGPGTRLTVL.

CDR3: CSSSQGARETQYF. In DNA, the CDR3 is TGCAGCTCCTCACAGGGGGCGCGGGAGACCCAGTACTTC. J is TRBJ2-5 and V is TRBV29-1; 9 nucleotides align to TRBD1. CDR1 is SQVTM and CDR2 is ANQGSEA in the germline V gene. Trimming removed 8 bases from V and 5 bases from J; junction bases left unmatched: 9. This CDR3 has 13 residues.

V usage is TRBV29-1 and J usage is TRBJ2-5, with TRBD2 identical over 7 bases. V gave up 4 bases and J gave up 1 base; unmatched junction bases: 6. The CDR3 is made up of 14 amino acids. Germline CDR1 SQVTM, CDR2 ANQGSEA. The CDR3 coding sequence is TGCAGCGTTGTGGGGCGGGAGCCCCAAGAGACCCAGTACTTC. This translates into CSVVGREPQETQYF. Variable domain in full (rest from reference TRBV29-1 and TRBJ2-5): SAVISQKPSRDICQRGTSLTIQCQVDSQVTMMFWYRQQPGQSLTLIATANQGSEATYESGFVIDKFPISRPNLTFSTLTVSNMSPEDSSIYLCSVVGREPQETQYFGPGTRLLVL.

This chain links TRBV6-1 with TRBJ2-7; D unclear. This CDR3 is built from 12 residues. Germline lookup yields CDR1 MNHNS and CDR2 SASEGT. Trimming stripped 9 bases from V and 2 bases from J, with 11 bases between. The CDR3 nucleotides read TGTGCCAGTGTAACAGATGCCTACGAGCAGTACTTC. Encoded protein: CASVTDAYEQYF.